The 13 T cell receptor beta chains reported below all come from one sample, sequenced in a study of beta chain features in type 1 diabetes. Every bit of the isolated RNA underwent reverse transcription, so sequencing read expressed TCRB transcripts. Produced via immunoSEQ multiplex PCR; TCRdb's table is partial and in-frame only. Of a few hundred thousand clones listed, less than 15% are singletons. The material sequenced was naive CD4+ T cells from blood. The receptors derive from a woman under 30 in good health.

The table lists this clone with a few counts. V gene TRBV29-1 combines with J gene TRBJ1-5, with 7 bases matching TRBD1. Per the germline V gene, CDR1 is SQVTM and CDR2 is ANQGSEA. V gave up 6 bases and J gave up 5 bases; unmatched junction bases: 4. The CDR3 extends over 12 amino acids. CDR3 region: CSVGTDHQPQHF. In DNA, the CDR3 is TGCAGCGTGGGGACAGATCATCAGCCCCAGCATTTT.

V and J are TRBV7-8 and TRBJ1-2; D not resolved. There are 13 residues in the CDR3. Germline lookup yields CDR1 SGHVS and CDR2 FQNEAQ. V was cut by 5 bases and J by 8 bases, with 15 bases left in between. The CDR3 nucleotides read TGTGCCAGCAGCCCCGAGACGGGTTACGGCTACACCTTC. It is translated as CASSPETGYGYTF. Drawing the rest from reference TRBV7-8 and TRBJ1-2, the complete variable domain is GAGVSQSPRYKVAKRGQDVALRCDPISGHVSLFWYQQALGQGPEFLTYFQNEAQLDKSGLPSDRFFAERPEGSVSTLKIQRTQQEDSAVYLCASSPETGYGYTFGSGTRLTVV.

This chain uses TRBV29-1 with TRBJ1-1, with D perhaps matching TRBD1 (5 bases). Germline V gene lookup returns CDR1 SQVTM and CDR2 ANQGSEA. The V and J ends lost 6 bases and 0 bases respectively, with 14 bases between them. This CDR3 has 14 residues. CDR3 nucleotides: TGCAGCGTCAACCAGGGTTATGTGAACACTGAAGCTTTCTTT. This codes for CSVNQGYVNTEAFF.

This clone was seen a few times. The rearrangement links TRBV5-1 to TRBJ2-1; D remains unclear. The V end was cut by 1 base, the J end by 0 bases, with 5 bases between. Germline CDR1 and CDR2: SGHRS and YFSETQ. This CDR3 is 14 amino acids long. The CDR3 reads CASSLLFSYNEQFF. CDR3 in DNA: TGCGCCAGCAGCTTGCTTTTCTCCTACAATGAGCAGTTCTTC. Full variable domain (outside the CDR3, taken from reference TRBV5-1 and TRBJ2-1): KAGVTQTPRYLIKTRGQQVTLSCSPISGHRSVSWYQQTPGQGLQFLFEYFSETQRNKGNFPGRFSGRQFSNSRSEMNVSTLELGDSALYLCASSLLFSYNEQFFGPGTRLTVL.

This clone was observed a few times. CDR3 nucleotides: TGCGCCAGCAGTCCGCTTAGGCGGCTGAACACTGAAGCTTTCTTT. The encoded protein is CASSPLRRLNTEAFF. This rearrangement joins TRBV23-1 to TRBJ1-1; D uncertain. TRBV23-1 is marked as an open reading frame, function uncertain. V lost 4 bases and J lost 0, with 12 bases in between. This CDR3 is built from 15 residues.

This clone was counted between two and nine times. The V gene is TRBV13, the J gene TRBJ1-3, with TRBD1 as a possible D gene (5 bases). In germline, CDR1 is PRHDT, CDR2 FYEKMQ (reference sequence). CDR3 length: 14 amino acids. Trimming took 7 bases from V and 0 from J, leaving 10 bases between them. The chain's CDR3 is CASKTVNSGNTIYF. As DNA, the CDR3 is TGTGCCAGCAAGACAGTGAACTCTGGAAACACCATATATTTT.

A few counts support this clone. This chain joins TRBV14 and TRBJ2-3, with no clear D. The CDR3 has 16 residues. Germline-derived CDR1 and CDR2 are SGHDN and FVKESK. Trimming stripped 4 bases from V and 0 bases from J, with 14 bases between. CDR3 bases: TGTGCCAGCAGCCGCGGCGGCTCGGAGAGCACAGATACGCAGTATTTT. It codes for CASSRGGSESTDTQYF. Combining the CDR3 with reference TRBV14 and TRBJ2-3 gives the whole variable domain EAGVTQFPSHSVIEKGQTVTLRCDPISGHDNLYWYRRVMGKEIKFLLHFVKESKQDESGMPNNRFLAERTGGTYSTLKVQPAELEDSGVYFCASSRGGSESTDTQYFGPGTRLTVL.

The table lists this clone with a few counts. V and J are TRBV30 and TRBJ2-7; 7 nucleotides match TRBD1. The V gene end was trimmed by 4 bases and the J gene end by 10 bases; junction bases not matched to a gene: 7. The CDR3 spans 11 residues. Germline loops: CDR1 GTSNPN, CDR2 SVGIG (reference sequence). As DNA, the CDR3 is TGTGCCTGGAAACCTCAGGGGGAACAGTACTTC. Translation: CAWKPQGEQYF.

The rearrangement links TRBV5-4 to TRBJ2-1, with TRBD2 matching 13 bases. The junction had 7 bases not matched to a gene; V was cut back by 1 base and J by 9 bases. Per the germline V gene, CDR1 is SGHNT and CDR2 is YYREEE (reference sequence). The CDR3 consists of 16 residues. The CDR3 here is CASSLWTSGRSGEQFF. The CDR3 DNA reads as TGTGCCAGCAGCTTGTGGACTAGCGGGAGATCTGGTGAGCAGTTCTTC.

The rearrangement links TRBV7-6 to TRBJ2-7; 9 positions match TRBD2. Trimming took 4 bases from V and 3 from J; bases not matched to a gene: 7. CDR1 SGHVS and CDR2 FNYEAQ come from the germline V gene. The CDR3 is 15 amino acids. The CDR3, as DNA: TGTGCCAGCAGCTCAGGGACTAGCAGGCTCTACGAGCAGTACTTC. Its translation is CASSSGTSRLYEQYF.

There are a few counts of this clone. The chain uses TRBV29-1 and TRBJ2-3; D possibly corresponds to TRBD1 (6 bases). Germline CDR1 and CDR2: SQVTM and ANQGSEA. The CDR3 has 13 residues. Trimming left V 3 bases short and J 4 bases short, with 11 bases between. As DNA, the CDR3 is TGCAGCGTTGATAACGGACAGTCAGATACGCAGTATTTT. Encoded protein: CSVDNGQSDTQYF.

V gene TRBV28 combines with J gene TRBJ2-7; 8 bases align to TRBD2. CDR1 MDHEN and CDR2 SYDVKM come from the germline V gene. This CDR3 has 13 amino acids. V dropped 5 bases and J dropped 7; count of bases not matched to a gene: 7. CDR3 in amino acids: CASSPGTRWEQYF. The CDR3 coding sequence is TGTGCCAGCAGTCCCGGGACTAGATGGGAGCAGTACTTC.

This clone has more than one count but fewer than ten. The chain couples TRBV27 to TRBJ2-7; 8 bases agree with TRBD2. CDR1 is MNHEY and CDR2 is SMNVEV in the germline V gene (reference sequence). The CDR3 loop spans 14 amino acids. V shed 8 bases, J shed 2 bases, and the junction held 8 bases outside the gene matches. CDR3 in DNA: TGTGCCAGCTTTCCGGGACTAGTGCCCTACGAGCAGTACTTC. Translated, it gives CASFPGLVPYEQYF.